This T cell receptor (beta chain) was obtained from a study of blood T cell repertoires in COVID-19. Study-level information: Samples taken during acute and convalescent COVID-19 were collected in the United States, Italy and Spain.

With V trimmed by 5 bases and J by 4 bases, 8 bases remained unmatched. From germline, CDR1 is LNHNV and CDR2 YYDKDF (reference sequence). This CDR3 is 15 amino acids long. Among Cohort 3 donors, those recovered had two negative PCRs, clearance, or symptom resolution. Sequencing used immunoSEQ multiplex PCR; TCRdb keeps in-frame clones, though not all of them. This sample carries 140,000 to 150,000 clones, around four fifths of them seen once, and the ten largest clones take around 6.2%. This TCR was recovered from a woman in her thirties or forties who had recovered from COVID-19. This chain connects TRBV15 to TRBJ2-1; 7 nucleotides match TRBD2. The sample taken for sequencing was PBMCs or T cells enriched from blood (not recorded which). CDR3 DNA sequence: TGTGCCACCAGCCCGAGGAGCGGGGCATACAATGAGCAGTTCTTC. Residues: CATSPRSGAYNEQFF.